Below, one TCR beta chain is given with its context. The sample carries other DNA sequences with the same CDR3. Ages ranged from about 18 to 89 years, with residence in 24 US areas. These data are taken from a study of blood T cell repertoires in COVID-19. The assay was immunoSEQ multiplex PCR, and TCRdb's table has in-frame clones only and misses some. The table records a few hundred thousand clones, more than 75% of them present only once. The sequence was obtained from a woman aged 50 to 60 who had been exposed to COVID-19. Specimen: PBMCs or T cells enriched from blood (not recorded which).

Here the CDR3 reads CATLPGLSTDTQYF. The CDR3 region has the DNA TGTGCCACCCTCCCGGGACTATCCACAGATACGCAGTATTTT. V gene TRBV6-5 combines with J gene TRBJ2-3, with 7 bases identical to TRBD2. V shed 10 bases and J 2 bases; nucleotides not matched to a gene: 9. CDR3 length: 14 residues. The germline gives CDR1 MNHEY, CDR2 SVGAGI.